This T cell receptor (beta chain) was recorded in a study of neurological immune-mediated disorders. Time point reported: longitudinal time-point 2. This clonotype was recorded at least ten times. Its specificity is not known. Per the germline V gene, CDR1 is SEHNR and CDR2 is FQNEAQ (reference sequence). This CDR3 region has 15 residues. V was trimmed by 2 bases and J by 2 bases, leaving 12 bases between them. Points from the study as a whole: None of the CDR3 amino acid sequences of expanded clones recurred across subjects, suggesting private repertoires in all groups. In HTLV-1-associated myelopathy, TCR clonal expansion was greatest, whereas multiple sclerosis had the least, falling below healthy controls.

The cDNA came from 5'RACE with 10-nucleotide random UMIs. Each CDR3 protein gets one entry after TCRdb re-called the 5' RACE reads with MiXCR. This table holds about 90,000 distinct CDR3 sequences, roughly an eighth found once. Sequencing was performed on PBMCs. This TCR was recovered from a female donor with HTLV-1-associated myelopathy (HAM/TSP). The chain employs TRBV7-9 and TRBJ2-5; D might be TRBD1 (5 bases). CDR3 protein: CASSLTRVRQETQYF. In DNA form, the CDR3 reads TGTGCCAGCAGCTTAACCAGGGTGAGGCAAGAGACCCAGTACTTC.